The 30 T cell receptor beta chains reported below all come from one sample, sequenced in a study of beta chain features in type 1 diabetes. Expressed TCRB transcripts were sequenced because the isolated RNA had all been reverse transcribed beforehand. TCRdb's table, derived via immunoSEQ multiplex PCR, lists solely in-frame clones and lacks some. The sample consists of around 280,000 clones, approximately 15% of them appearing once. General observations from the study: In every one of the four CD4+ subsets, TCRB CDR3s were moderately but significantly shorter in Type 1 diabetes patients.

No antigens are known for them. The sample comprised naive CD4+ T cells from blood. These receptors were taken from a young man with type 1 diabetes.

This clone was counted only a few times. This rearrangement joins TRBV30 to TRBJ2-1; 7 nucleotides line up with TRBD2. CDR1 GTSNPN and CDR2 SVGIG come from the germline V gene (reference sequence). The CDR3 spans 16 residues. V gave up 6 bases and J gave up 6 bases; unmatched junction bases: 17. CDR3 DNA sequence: TGTGCCTGCGCTCCTAGCGGAAAAGGTGCTGGCAATGAGCAGTTCTTC. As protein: CACAPSGKGAGNEQFF.

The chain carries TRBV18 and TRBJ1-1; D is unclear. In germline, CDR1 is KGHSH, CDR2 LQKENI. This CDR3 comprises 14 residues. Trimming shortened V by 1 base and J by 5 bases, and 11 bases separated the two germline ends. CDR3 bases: TGTGCCAGCTCACCACGGCCGGGCGGGACTGAAGCTTTCTTT. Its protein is CASSPRPGGTEAFF.

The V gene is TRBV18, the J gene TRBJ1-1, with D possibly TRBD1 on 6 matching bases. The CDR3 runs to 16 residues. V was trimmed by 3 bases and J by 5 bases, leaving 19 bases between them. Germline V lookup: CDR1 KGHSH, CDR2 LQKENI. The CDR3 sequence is CASSPFPGQKGTEAFF. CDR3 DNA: TGTGCCAGCTCACCTTTTCCTGGACAGAAAGGGACTGAAGCTTTCTTT.

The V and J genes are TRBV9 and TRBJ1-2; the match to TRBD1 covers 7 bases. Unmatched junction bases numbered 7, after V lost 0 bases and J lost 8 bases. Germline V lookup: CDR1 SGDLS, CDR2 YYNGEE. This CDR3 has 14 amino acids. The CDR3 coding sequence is TGTGCCAGCAGCGTAGCTGATAGGACAGGAGGCTACACCTTC. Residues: CASSVADRTGGYTF.

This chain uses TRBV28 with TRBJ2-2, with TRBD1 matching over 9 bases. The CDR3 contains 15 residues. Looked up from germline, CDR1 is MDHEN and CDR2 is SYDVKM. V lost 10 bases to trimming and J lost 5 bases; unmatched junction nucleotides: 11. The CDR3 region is CATRGPGQGTGELFF. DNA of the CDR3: TGTGCCACCCGAGGACCGGGACAGGGTACCGGGGAGCTGTTTTTT. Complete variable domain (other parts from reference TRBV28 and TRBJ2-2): DVKVTQSSRYLVKRTGEKVFLECVQDMDHENMFWYRQDPGLGLRLIYFSYDVKMKEKGDIPEGYSVSREKKERFSLILESASTNQTSMYLCATRGPGQGTGELFFGEGSRLTVL.

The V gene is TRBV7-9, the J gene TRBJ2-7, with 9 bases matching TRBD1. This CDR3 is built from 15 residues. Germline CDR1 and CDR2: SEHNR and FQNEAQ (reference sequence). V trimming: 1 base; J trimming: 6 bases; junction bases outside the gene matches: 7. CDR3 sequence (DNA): TGTGCCAGCAGCTTAGGACCGGGACAGGGCTCCGAGCAGTACTTC. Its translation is CASSLGPGQGSEQYF.

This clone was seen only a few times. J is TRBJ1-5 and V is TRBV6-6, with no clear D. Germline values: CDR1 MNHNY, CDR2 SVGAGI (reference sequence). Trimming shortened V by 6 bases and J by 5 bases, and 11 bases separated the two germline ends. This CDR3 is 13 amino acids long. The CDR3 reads CASSRGAHQPQHF. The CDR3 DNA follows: TGTGCCAGCAGCCGGGGAGCGCATCAGCCCCAGCATTTT.

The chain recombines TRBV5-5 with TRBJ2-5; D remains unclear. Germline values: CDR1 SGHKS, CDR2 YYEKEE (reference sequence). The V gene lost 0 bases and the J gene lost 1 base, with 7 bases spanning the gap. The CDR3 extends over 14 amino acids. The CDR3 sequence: CASSLAPSQETQYF. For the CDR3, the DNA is TGTGCCAGCAGCTTGGCGCCTAGCCAAGAGACCCAGTACTTC.

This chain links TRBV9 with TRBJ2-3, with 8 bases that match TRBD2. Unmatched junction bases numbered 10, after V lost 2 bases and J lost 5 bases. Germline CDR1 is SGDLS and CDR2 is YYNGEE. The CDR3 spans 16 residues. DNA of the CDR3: TGTGCCAGCAGCGTCGGACGGCGGGGGGCGCGAGATACGCAGTATTTT. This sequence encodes CASSVGRRGARDTQYF.

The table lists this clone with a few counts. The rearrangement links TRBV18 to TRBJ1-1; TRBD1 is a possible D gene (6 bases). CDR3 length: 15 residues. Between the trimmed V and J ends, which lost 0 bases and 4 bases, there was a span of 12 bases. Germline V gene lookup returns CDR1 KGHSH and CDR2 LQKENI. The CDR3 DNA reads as TGTGCCAGCTCACCACCGACAGGTGGAGGCACTGAAGCTTTCTTT. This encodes CASSPPTGGGTEAFF. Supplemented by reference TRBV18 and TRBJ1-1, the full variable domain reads NAGVMQNPRHLVRRRGQEARLRCSPMKGHSHVYWYRQLPEEGLKFMVYLQKENIIDESGMPKERFSAEFPKEGPSILRIQQVVRGDSAAYFCASSPPTGGGTEAFFGQGTRLTVV.

The CDR3 nucleotides are TGCGCCAGCAGCTCCAACAGGGGAGAGGGTTCACCCCTCCACTTT. This sequence encodes CASSSNRGEGSPLHF. This chain connects TRBV5-1 to TRBJ1-6, with 7 positions matching TRBD1. Unmatched junction bases numbered 9, after V lost 3 bases and J lost 9 bases. The V gene's germline CDR1 is SGHRS and CDR2 YFSETQ. This CDR3 contains 15 residues.

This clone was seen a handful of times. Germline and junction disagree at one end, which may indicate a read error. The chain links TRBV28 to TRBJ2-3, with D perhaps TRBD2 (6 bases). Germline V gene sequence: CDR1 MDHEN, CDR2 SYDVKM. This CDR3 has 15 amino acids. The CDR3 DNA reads TGTGCCAGCAGTTTCTTGGCGGGACGCACAGATACGCAGTGTTTT. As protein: CASSFLAGRTDTQCF.

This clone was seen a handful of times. In DNA, the CDR3 is TGTGCCAGCAGTCCAATCGAAGGTCTGGGGGCCGGTGGCTACACCTTC. Translated: CASSPIEGLGAGGYTF. The V call is TRBV25-1, the J call TRBJ1-2, with D perhaps matching TRBD1 (6 bases). The CDR3 spans 16 residues. V lost 5 bases and J 7 bases, leaving 23 bases between the germline ends. Per the germline V gene, CDR1 is MGHDK and CDR2 is SYGVNS.

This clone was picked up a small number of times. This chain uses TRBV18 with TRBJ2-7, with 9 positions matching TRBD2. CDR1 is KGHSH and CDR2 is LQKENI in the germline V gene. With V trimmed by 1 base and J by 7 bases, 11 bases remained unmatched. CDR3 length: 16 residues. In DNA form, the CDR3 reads TGTGCCAGCTCACCACGGAGCGGGGGGCTCCTGGGGGAGCAGTACTTC. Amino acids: CASSPRSGGLLGEQYF.

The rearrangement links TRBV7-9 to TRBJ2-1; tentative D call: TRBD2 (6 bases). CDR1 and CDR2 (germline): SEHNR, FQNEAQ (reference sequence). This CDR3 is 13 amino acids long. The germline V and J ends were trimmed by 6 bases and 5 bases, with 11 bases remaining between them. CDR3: CASRPTSNNEQFF. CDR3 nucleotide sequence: TGTGCCAGCAGGCCGACTAGTAACAATGAGCAGTTCTTC.

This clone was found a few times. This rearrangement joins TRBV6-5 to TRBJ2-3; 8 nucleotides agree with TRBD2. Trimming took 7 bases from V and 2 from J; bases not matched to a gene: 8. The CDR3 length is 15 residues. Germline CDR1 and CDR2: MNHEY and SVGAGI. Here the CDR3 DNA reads TGTGCCAGCAACCCGTTAGCGGGGTACACAGATACGCAGTATTTT. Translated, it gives CASNPLAGYTDTQYF.

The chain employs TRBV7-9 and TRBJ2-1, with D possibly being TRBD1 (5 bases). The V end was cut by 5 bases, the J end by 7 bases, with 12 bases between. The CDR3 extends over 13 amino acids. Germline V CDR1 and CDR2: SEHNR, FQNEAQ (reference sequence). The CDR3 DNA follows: TGTGCCAGCAGCCAGGGTCATTCTAATGAGCAGTTCTTC. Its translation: CASSQGHSNEQFF.

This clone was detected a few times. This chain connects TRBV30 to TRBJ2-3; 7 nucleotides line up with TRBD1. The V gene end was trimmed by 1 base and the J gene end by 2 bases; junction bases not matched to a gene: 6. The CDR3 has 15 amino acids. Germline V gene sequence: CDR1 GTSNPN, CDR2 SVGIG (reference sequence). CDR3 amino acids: CAWSEGQRSTDTQYF. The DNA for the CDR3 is TGTGCCTGGAGTGAGGGACAGCGATCCACAGATACGCAGTATTTT.

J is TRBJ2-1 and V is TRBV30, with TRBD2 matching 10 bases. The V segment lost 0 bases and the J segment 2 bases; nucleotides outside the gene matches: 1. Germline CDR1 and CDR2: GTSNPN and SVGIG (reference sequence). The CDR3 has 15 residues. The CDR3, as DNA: TGTGCCTGGAGTGTACTAGCGGGGACCTACAATGAGCAGTTCTTC. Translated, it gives CAWSVLAGTYNEQFF.

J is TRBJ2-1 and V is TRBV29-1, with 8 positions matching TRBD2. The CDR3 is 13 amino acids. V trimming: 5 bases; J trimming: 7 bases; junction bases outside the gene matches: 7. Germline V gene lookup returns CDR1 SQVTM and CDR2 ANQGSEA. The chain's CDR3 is CSVRGLAGNEQFF. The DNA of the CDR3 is TGCAGCGTTCGCGGACTAGCCGGAAATGAGCAGTTCTTC.

CDR3 in amino acids: CASRSGLYEQYF. Written as DNA, the CDR3 is TGTGCCAGCAGGAGCGGTCTCTACGAGCAGTACTTC. This rearrangement joins TRBV6-6 to TRBJ2-7; TRBD2 is a possible D gene (5 bases). Germline CDR1 is MNHNY and CDR2 is SVGAGI (reference sequence). V was clipped by 6 bases and J by 3 bases, with 9 bases between them. The CDR3 has 12 amino acids.

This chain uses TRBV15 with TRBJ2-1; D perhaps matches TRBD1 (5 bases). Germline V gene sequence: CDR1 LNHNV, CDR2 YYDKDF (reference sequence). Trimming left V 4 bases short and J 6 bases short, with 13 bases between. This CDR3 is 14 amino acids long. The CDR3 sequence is CATSIYLGANEQFF. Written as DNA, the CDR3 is TGTGCCACCAGCATATACTTAGGGGCCAATGAGCAGTTCTTC.

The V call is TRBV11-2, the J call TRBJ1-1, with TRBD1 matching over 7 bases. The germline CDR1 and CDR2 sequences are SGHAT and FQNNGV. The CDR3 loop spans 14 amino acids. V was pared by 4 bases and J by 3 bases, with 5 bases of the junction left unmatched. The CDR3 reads CASSSRQGHTEAFF. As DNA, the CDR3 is TGTGCCAGCAGCTCAAGACAGGGTCACACTGAAGCTTTCTTT.

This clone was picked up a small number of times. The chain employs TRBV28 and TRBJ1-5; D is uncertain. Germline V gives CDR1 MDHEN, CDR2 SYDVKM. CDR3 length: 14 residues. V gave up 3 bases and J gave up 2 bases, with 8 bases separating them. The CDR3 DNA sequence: TGTGCCAGCAGTTTGGATCAGGGCAATCAGCCCCAGCATTTT. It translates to CASSLDQGNQPQHF.

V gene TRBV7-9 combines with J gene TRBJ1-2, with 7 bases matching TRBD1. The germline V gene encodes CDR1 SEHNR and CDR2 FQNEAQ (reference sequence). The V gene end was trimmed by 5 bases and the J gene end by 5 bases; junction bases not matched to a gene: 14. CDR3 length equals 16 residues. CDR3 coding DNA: TGTGCCAGCAGCCCCAGACCTGACCGGGACAGTTATGGCTACACCTTC. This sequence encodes CASSPRPDRDSYGYTF.

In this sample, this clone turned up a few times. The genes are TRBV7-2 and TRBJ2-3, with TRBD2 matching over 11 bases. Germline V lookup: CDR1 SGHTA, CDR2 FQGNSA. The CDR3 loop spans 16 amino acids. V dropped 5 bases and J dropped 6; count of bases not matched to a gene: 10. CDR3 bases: TGTGCCAGCAGCACCCGACTAGCGGGGCCCGGGGATACGCAGTATTTT. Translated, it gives CASSTRLAGPGDTQYF.

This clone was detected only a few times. CDR3 nucleotides: TGCAGCGTTGCCGGGACAGGCTCGCCTTCGGCTTTCTTT. It is translated as CSVAGTGSPSAFF. The chain combines TRBV29-1 with TRBJ1-1; 8 nucleotides match TRBD1. Germline V gene lookup returns CDR1 SQVTM and CDR2 ANQGSEA. V gave up 4 bases and J gave up 11 bases; unmatched junction bases: 12. This CDR3 comprises 13 residues. Complete variable domain (other parts from reference TRBV29-1 and TRBJ1-1): SAVISQKPSRDICQRGTSLTIQCQVDSQVTMMFWYRQQPGQSLTLIATANQGSEATYESGFVIDKFPISRPNLTFSTLTVSNMSPEDSSIYLCSVAGTGSPSAFFGQGTRLTVV.

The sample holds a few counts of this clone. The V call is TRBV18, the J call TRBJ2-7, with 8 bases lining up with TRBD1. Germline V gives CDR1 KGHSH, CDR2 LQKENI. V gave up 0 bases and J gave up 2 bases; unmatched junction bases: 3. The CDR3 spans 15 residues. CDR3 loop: CASSPPGQDPYEQYF. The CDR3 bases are TGTGCCAGCTCACCACCGGGACAGGACCCCTACGAGCAGTACTTC.

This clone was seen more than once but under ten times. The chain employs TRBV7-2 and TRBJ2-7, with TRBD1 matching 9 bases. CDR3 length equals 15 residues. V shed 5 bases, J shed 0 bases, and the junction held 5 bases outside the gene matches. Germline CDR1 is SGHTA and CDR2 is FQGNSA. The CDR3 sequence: CASSRGTGISYEQYF. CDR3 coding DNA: TGTGCCAGCAGCCGAGGGACAGGGATCTCCTACGAGCAGTACTTC. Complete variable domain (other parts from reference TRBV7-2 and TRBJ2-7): GAGVSQSPSNKVTEKGKDVELRCDPISGHTALYWYRQSLGQGLEFLIYFQGNSAPDKSGLPSDRFSAERTGGSVSTLTIQRTQQEDSAVYLCASSRGTGISYEQYFGPGTRLTVT.

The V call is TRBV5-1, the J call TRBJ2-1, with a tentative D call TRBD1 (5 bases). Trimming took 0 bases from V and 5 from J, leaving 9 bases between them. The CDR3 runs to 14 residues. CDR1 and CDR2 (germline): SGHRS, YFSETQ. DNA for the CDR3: TGCGCCAGCAGCTTGGACAGGACCGACAATGAGCAGTTCTTC. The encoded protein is CASSLDRTDNEQFF. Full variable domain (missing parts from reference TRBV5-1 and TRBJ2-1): KAGVTQTPRYLIKTRGQQVTLSCSPISGHRSVSWYQQTPGQGLQFLFEYFSETQRNKGNFPGRFSGRQFSNSRSEMNVSTLELGDSALYLCASSLDRTDNEQFFGPGTRLTVL.